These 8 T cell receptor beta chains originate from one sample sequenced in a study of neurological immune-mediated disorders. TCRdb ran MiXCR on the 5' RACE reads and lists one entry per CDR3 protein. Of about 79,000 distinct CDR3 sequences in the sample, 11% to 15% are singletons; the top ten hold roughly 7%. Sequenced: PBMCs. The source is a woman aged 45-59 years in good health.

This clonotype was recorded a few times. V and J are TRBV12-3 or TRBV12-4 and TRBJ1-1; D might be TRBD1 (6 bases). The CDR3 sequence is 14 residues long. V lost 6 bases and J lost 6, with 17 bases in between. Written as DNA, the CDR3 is TGTGCCAGCAGATACTTTACAGGGAAGGCTGAAGCTTTCTTT. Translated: CASRYFTGKAEAFF.

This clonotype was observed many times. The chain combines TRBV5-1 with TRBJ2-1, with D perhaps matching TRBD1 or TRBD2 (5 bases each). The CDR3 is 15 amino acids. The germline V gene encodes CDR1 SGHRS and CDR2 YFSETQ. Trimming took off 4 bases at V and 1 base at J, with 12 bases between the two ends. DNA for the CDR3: TGCGCCAGCAGCCCACGGGGCGAATCCTACAATGAGCAGTTCTTC. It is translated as CASSPRGESYNEQFF.

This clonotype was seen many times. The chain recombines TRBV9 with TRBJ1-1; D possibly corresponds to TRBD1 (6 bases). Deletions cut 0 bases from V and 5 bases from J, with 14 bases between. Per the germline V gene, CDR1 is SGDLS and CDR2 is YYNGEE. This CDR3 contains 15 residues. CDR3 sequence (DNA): TGTGCCAGCAGCGTAGCGGCGGGGGGCAATACTGAAGCTTTCTTT. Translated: CASSVAAGGNTEAFF.

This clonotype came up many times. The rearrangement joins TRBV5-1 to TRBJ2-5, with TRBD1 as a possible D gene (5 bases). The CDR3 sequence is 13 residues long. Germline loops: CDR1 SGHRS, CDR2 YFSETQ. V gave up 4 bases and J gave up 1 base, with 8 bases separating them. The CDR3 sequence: CASSPTVQETQYF. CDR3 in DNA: TGCGCCAGCAGCCCGACAGTCCAAGAGACCCAGTACTTC.

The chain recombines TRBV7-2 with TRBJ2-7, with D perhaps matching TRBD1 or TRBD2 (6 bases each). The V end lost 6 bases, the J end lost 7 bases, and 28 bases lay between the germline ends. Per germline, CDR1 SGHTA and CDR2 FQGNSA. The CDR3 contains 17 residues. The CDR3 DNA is TGTGCCAGCAGGCCTCCTCCGGGTGGGGGGCTAGCTGAAGAGCAGTACTTC. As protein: CASRPPPGGGLAEEQYF.

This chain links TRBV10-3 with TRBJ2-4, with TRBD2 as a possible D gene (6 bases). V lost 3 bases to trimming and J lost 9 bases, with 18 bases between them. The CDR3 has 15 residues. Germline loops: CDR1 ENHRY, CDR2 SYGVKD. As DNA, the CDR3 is TGTGCCATCAGTGACGATGGTCAGCGGGCGGGCATTCAGTACTTC. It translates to CAISDDGQRAGIQYF.

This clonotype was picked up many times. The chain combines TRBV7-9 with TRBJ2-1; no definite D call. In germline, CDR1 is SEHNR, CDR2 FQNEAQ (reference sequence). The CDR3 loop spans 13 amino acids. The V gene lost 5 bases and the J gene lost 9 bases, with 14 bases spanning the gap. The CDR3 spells CASSPPGPSEQFF. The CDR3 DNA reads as TGTGCCAGCAGCCCCCCCGGGCCTAGTGAGCAGTTCTTC.

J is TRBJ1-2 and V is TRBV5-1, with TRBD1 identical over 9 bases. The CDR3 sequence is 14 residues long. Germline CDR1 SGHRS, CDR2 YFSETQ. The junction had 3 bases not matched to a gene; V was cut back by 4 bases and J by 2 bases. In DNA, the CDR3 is TGCGCCAGCAGCCCCGGGACAGGGAACTATGGCTACACCTTC. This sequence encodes CASSPGTGNYGYTF.